This TCR beta chain was captured in a study of T cell changes during pregnancy in multiple sclerosis. This clone came up once. The CDR3 length is 14 residues. From germline, CDR1 is KGHSH and CDR2 LQKENI. J lost 6 bases, V lost 3 bases, and 3 bases had no gene match. The assay was immunoSEQ multiplex PCR, and TCRdb's table has in-frame clones only and misses some. Of about 46,000 clones in the sample, 85% to 95% are singletons; the top ten hold 2.5% to 3%. The sample was CD8+ T cells from peripheral blood mononuclear cells, taken in the second trimester of pregnancy. J is TRBJ2-1 and V is TRBV18; 9 bases align to TRBD2. The receptor was derived from a female donor with multiple sclerosis, enrolled in a pregnancy study. CDR3 amino acids: CASSPSGGFNEQFF. The CDR3 DNA reads TGTGCCAGCTCACCTAGCGGGGGTTTCAATGAGCAGTTCTTC.